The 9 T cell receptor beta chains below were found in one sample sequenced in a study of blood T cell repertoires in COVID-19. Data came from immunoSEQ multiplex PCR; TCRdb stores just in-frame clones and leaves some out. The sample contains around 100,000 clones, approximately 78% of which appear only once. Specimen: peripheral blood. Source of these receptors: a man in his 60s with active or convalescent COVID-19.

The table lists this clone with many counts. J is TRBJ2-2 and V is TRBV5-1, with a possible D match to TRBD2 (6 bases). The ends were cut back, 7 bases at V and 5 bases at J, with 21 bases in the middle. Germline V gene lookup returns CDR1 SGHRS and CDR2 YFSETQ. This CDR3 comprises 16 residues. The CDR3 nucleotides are TGCGCCAGCTTTCCTTCCCCTAGCGACGATACCGGGGAGCTGTTTTTT. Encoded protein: CASFPSPSDDTGELFF.

This CDR3 reads CASTLTSGSQNEQFF. As DNA, the CDR3 is TGTGCCAGTACCTTGACTAGCGGGAGCCAAAATGAGCAGTTCTTC. The rearrangement joins TRBV19 to TRBJ2-1; TRBD2 matches 12 bases. The CDR3 is 15 residues long. V was clipped by 7 bases and J by 7 bases; unmatched bases: 8. CDR1 is LNHDA and CDR2 is SQIVND in the germline V gene (reference sequence).

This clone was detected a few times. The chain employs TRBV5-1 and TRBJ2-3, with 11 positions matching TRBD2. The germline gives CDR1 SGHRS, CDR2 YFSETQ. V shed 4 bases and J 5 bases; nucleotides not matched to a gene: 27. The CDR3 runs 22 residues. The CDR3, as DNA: TGCGCCAGCAGCCCGGTGGGGCGATCGGGACTAGCGGAGGGGCTAGGGGAAGATACGCAGTATTTT. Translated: CASSPVGRSGLAEGLGEDTQYF.

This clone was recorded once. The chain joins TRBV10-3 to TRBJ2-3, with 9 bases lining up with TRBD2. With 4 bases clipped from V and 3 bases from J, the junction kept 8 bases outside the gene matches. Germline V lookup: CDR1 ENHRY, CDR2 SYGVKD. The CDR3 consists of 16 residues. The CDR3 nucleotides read TGTGCCATCAGTGTTGGGACTAGCAGTGTAACAGATACGCAGTATTTT. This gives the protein CAISVGTSSVTDTQYF.

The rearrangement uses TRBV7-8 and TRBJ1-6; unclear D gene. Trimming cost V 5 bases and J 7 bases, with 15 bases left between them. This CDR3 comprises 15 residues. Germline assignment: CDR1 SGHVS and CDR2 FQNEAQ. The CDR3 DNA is TGTGCCAGCAGCCCGGCGGGCAGTCGGAATTCACCCCTCCACTTT. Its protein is CASSPAGSRNSPLHF.

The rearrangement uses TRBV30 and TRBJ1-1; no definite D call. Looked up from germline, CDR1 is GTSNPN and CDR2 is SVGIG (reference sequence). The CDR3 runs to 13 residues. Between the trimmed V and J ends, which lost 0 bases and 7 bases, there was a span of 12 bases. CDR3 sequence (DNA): TGTGCCTGGAGTGTACGAGTATCGGGTGAAGCTTTCTTT. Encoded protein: CAWSVRVSGEAFF.

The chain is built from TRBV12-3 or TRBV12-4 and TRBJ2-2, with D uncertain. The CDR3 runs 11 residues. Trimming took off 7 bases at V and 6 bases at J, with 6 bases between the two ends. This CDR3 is CASTRAGELFF. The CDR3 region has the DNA TGTGCCAGCACAAGAGCCGGGGAGCTGTTTTTT.

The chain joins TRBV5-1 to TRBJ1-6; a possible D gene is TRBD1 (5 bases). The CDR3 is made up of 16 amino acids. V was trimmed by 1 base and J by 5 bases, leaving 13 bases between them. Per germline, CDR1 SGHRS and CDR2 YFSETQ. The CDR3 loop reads CASSLTGRADNSPLHF. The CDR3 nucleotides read TGCGCCAGCAGCTTGACAGGACGAGCCGATAATTCACCCCTCCACTTT.

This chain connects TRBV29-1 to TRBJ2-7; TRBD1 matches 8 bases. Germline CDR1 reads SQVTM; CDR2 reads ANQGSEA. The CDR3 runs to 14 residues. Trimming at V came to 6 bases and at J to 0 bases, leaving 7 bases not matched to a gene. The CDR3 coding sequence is TGCAGCGTCCTCCGGACAGGGAGCTCCTACGAGCAGTACTTC. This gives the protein CSVLRTGSSYEQYF.